This TCR beta chain was recorded in a study of blood T cell repertoires in COVID-19. Across the study: Researchers got acute and convalescent COVID-19 samples from the United States, Italy and Spain. Sources were T cells, B-cell-depleted T cells, or PBMCs; the material itself was cDNA or gDNA.

V was pared by 2 bases and J by 10 bases, with 19 bases between. This CDR3 has 16 residues. The germline V gene encodes CDR1 SGHRS and CDR2 YFSETQ. In the original workflow: Reference gene primer amplification gave estimated nucleated cell counts. Some clones are missing from TCRdb's copy, which holds only in-frame ones; the method was immunoSEQ multiplex PCR. The DNA gave D and trimming, while V, J and clone size come from that table. The sample has a few hundred thousand clones, 86% seen once. The sequenced sample consisted of peripheral blood. This chain uses TRBV5-1 with TRBJ1-6; perhaps TRBD1 as D (5 bases). The TCR was taken from a man younger than 35 with active or convalescent COVID-19. In nucleotides, the CDR3 is TGCGCCAGCAGCTTCGGGGCGGGCGGGGCAGAGTCACCCCTCCACTTT. Its protein is CASSFGAGGAESPLHF.